This T cell receptor beta chain comes out of a study of cytomegalovirus exposure and HLA in healthy donors. Remarks on this clone: Its matching antigen is unknown.

This CDR3 is 14 amino acids long. V was cut by 5 bases and J by 1 base, with 10 bases left in between. Germline CDR1 SGHNT, CDR2 YENEEA. Study-wide points: The authors later found most CMV-associated TCR beta chains appeared HLA-restricted. Owing to their indistinguishability, certain V segments, notably TRBV6-2 and TRBV6-3, were excluded. The likely origin of a cluster of highly shared sequence variants was a sequencing artifact. About 87% or about 30% of the time was how often most TCR beta V segments were productive, according to an earlier analysis.

PCR was performed using 60 Vbeta and 13 Jbeta primers. Repertoires were generated with immunoSEQ multiplex PCR, while TCRdb's copy carries only in-frame clones and drops some. This sample yields 150,000 to 200,000 clones, of which about 88% are seen a single time; more than 2% belongs to the top ten. J is TRBJ2-3 and V is TRBV11-3, with D unresolved. The TCR was taken from a man in his late teens or twenties in good health and CMV-seropositive. Sequencing used PBMCs. In DNA, the CDR3 is TGTGCCAGCAGCCTCTCGGGTGGCACAGATACGCAGTATTTT. Protein product: CASSLSGGTDTQYF.